These 17 T cell receptor beta chains came from one sample sequenced in a study of control samples from healthy donors and cancer patients. Profiled with immunoSEQ multiplex PCR; TCRdb holds only in-frame clones, not every one. The table has about 57,000 clones, roughly 92% seen once. Sample: blood. Receptor source: a man under 40 in good health.

CDR3 in amino acids: CASSLEAGDVFRNEQFF. The CDR3 DNA reads TGTGCCAGCAGCTTAGAAGCGGGAGACGTCTTTCGCAATGAGCAGTTCTTC. The genes are TRBV11-2 and TRBJ2-1; 8 nucleotides align to TRBD2. Germline V lookup: CDR1 SGHAT, CDR2 FQNNGV. The V segment lost 0 bases and the J segment 6 bases; nucleotides outside the gene matches: 10. The CDR3 runs 17 residues.

The gene calls are TRBV3-1 (or the pseudogene TRBV3-2) and TRBJ2-7; D might be TRBD1 (7 bases). The CDR3 is 17 amino acids. The germline V gene encodes CDR1 LGHDT and CDR2 YNNKEL (reference sequence). Trimming pared 1 base from V and 4 bases from J, leaving 20 bases between. CDR3 in amino acids: CASSQGGAGGGEYEQYF. The CDR3 nucleotides are TGTGCCAGCAGCCAAGGGGGAGCAGGGGGAGGTGAATACGAGCAGTACTTC.

For the CDR3, the DNA is TGTGCCAGCAGGGGACAGGGGGCCGATGGAAACACCATATATTTT. Protein sequence: CASRGQGADGNTIYF. The chain joins TRBV6-6 to TRBJ1-3, with 12 bases aligning to TRBD1. Germline V lookup: CDR1 MNHNY, CDR2 SVGAGI (reference sequence). J was trimmed by 3 bases and V by 6 bases; bases with no gene match: 3. This CDR3 is 15 amino acids long.

This chain joins TRBV7-9 and TRBJ2-7; 7 nucleotides align to TRBD1. CDR3 length: 15 amino acids. V shed 2 bases, J shed 3 bases, and the junction held 7 bases outside the gene matches. Germline V gene data show CDR1 as SEHNR and CDR2 as FQNEAQ (reference sequence). The DNA for the CDR3 is TGTGCCAGCAGCTTAACATTATCAGGGGGCTACGAGCAGTACTTC. Encoded protein: CASSLTLSGGYEQYF.

Only one count was recorded for this clone. V and J are TRBV24-1 and TRBJ2-1; no clear D gene. V lost 2 bases, J lost 8 bases, and 18 bases lay in between. This CDR3 is 16 amino acids long. Germline values: CDR1 KGHDR, CDR2 SFDVKD. In DNA, the CDR3 is TGTGCCACCAGTGATTCAGCCCTAACCCCCCTCGATGAGCAGTTCTTC. It codes for CATSDSALTPLDEQFF.

J is TRBJ1-1 and V is TRBV2, with TRBD1 matching over 7 bases. CDR1 is SNHLY and CDR2 is FYNNEI in the germline V gene. V dropped 10 bases and J dropped 0; count of bases not matched to a gene: 8. CDR3 length equals 14 residues. The CDR3 DNA is TGTGCCACCGGAGACAGGGTTCTGAACACTGAAGCTTTCTTT. Translated: CATGDRVLNTEAFF.

The chain combines TRBV7-9 with TRBJ1-5, with D possibly being TRBD1 (6 bases). Germline CDR1 reads SEHNR; CDR2 reads FQNEAQ (reference sequence). Trimming cost V 2 bases and J 5 bases, with 13 bases left between them. The CDR3 contains 15 residues. CDR3 residues: CASSLHAGADQPQHF. Here the CDR3 DNA reads TGTGCCAGCAGCTTACATGCAGGGGCAGATCAGCCCCAGCATTTT.

The CDR3: CASSLPGQGEGYGYTF. As DNA, the CDR3 is TGTGCCAGCAGCTTGCCGGGACAGGGGGAGGGCTATGGCTACACCTTC. The rearrangement joins TRBV5-4 to TRBJ1-2, with 11 positions matching TRBD1. Germline V gene lookup returns CDR1 SGHNT and CDR2 YYREEE (reference sequence). CDR3 length: 16 amino acids. The V segment lost 1 base and the J segment 4 bases; nucleotides outside the gene matches: 6.

CDR3 nucleotide sequence: TGTGCCAGCAGCCTAAACAGGGGCGGACCCTACGAGCAGTACTTC. Encoded protein: CASSLNRGGPYEQYF. The V call is TRBV14, the J call TRBJ2-7, with 7 bases lining up with TRBD1. The CDR3 consists of 15 residues. V lost 4 bases, J lost 2 bases, and 8 bases stayed unmatched. Germline CDR1 SGHDN, CDR2 FVKESK.

A single count supports this clone. The V call is TRBV6-6, the J call TRBJ2-3; D is ambiguous. The CDR3 loop spans 16 amino acids. With 5 bases removed from V and 3 bases from J, the gap between germline ends came to 18 bases. Germline assignment: CDR1 MNHNY and CDR2 SVGAGI (reference sequence). CDR3 in amino acids: CASSTAIRSLTDTQYF. The CDR3 DNA reads as TGTGCCAGCAGTACAGCCATAAGGTCGTTGACAGATACGCAGTATTTT.

This clone was counted a single time. V usage is TRBV2 and J usage is TRBJ2-7; a weak D match, TRBD2 (6 bases). The CDR3 runs to 11 residues. Germline CDR1 and CDR2: SNHLY and FYNNEI. V lost 7 bases, J lost 6 bases, and 10 bases lay in between. CDR3 coding DNA: TGTGCCAGCACCCGGGAGATCGAGCAGTACTTC. The encoded protein is CASTREIEQYF.

The chain is built from TRBV7-2 and TRBJ1-1; a possible D gene is TRBD1 (5 bases). Trimming removed 5 bases from V and 0 bases from J, with 10 bases in between. The CDR3 sequence is 14 residues long. From germline, CDR1 is SGHTA and CDR2 FQGNSA. CDR3 loop: CASSQGQLNTEAFF. Here the CDR3 DNA reads TGTGCCAGCAGCCAGGGCCAATTGAACACTGAAGCTTTCTTT. The full variable domain, in which reference TRBV7-2 and TRBJ1-1 provide the parts outside the CDR3, is GAGVSQSPSNKVTEKGKDVELRCDPISGHTALYWYRQSLGQGLEFLIYFQGNSAPDKSGLPSDRFSAERTGGSVSTLTIQRTQQEDSAVYLCASSQGQLNTEAFFGQGTRLTVV.

This chain joins TRBV7-6 and TRBJ1-6; tentative D call: TRBD1 (6 bases). The CDR3 sequence is 15 residues long. The V gene's germline CDR1 is SGHVS and CDR2 FNYEAQ. Between the trimmed V and J ends, which lost 1 base and 10 bases, there was a span of 14 bases. The CDR3 spells CASSLDGGLKSPLHF. In DNA, the CDR3 is TGTGCCAGCAGCTTAGACGGGGGGCTGAAGTCACCCCTCCACTTT. The complete variable domain, with remaining parts taken from reference TRBV7-6 and TRBJ1-6, reads GAGVSQSPRYKVTKRGQDVALRCDPISGHVSLYWYRQALGQGPEFLTYFNYEAQQDKSGLPNDRFSAERPEGSISTLTIQRTEQRDSAMYRCASSLDGGLKSPLHFGNGTRLTVT.

The gene calls are TRBV9 and TRBJ2-2, with D possibly matching TRBD2 (5 bases). Trimming left V 4 bases short and J 11 bases short, with 18 bases between. Per the germline V gene, CDR1 is SGDLS and CDR2 is YYNGEE. The CDR3 extends over 14 amino acids. CDR3 residues: CASSPSERPGELFF. The CDR3 nucleotides are TGTGCCAGCAGCCCGAGCGAGCGGCCGGGCGAGCTGTTTTTT.

The chain combines TRBV13 with TRBJ2-1; a weak D match, TRBD1 (7 bases). The CDR3 is 13 amino acids. The ends were cut back, 5 bases at V and 8 bases at J, with 13 bases in the middle. Germline values: CDR1 PRHDT, CDR2 FYEKMQ (reference sequence). CDR3 amino acids: CASSRDREDEQFF. DNA of the CDR3: TGTGCCAGCAGCCGTGACAGGGAGGATGAGCAGTTCTTC.

The CDR3 here is CASSRELNTEAFF. The DNA of the CDR3 is TGTGCCAGCAGTAGGGAGCTGAACACTGAAGCTTTCTTT. The J gene is TRBJ1-1, the V gene TRBV11-3, with D hard to call. V was shortened by 6 bases and J by 0 bases, with 8 bases between the two germline ends. Looked up from germline, CDR1 is SGHNT and CDR2 is YENEEA. This CDR3 spans 13 amino acids. Together with reference TRBV11-3 and TRBJ1-1, the CDR3 gives the full variable domain: EAGVVQSPRYKIIEKKQPVAFWCNPISGHNTLYWYLQNLGQGPELLIRYENEEAVDDSQLPKDRFSAERLKGVDSTLKIQPAELGDSAVYLCASSRELNTEAFFGQGTRLTVV.

V gene TRBV29-1 combines with J gene TRBJ2-1; 9 bases map to TRBD2. Trimming cost V 0 bases and J 7 bases; bases outside gene matches: 4. This CDR3 has 14 amino acids. CDR1 SQVTM and CDR2 ANQGSEA come from the germline V gene. CDR3 loop: CSVEEGGGVNEQFF. DNA of the CDR3: TGCAGCGTTGAAGAAGGCGGGGGGGTTAATGAGCAGTTCTTC.